These 30 T cell receptor beta chains share one sample of origin, sequenced in a study of lymphopenia after photon versus proton radiotherapy. Clones were read by immunoSEQ multiplex PCR, and TCRdb kept only the in-frame ones, dropping some. The sample lists about 83,000 clones; around 88% were seen once. Source: peripheral blood, taken from a patient treated with proton-based radiotherapy. The receptors were gathered from a man aged 55 to 70 with pancreatic cancer.

This chain uses TRBV30 with TRBJ2-7; tentatively, D is TRBD2 (6 bases). CDR3 length: 10 amino acids. V lost 7 bases and J 4 bases, leaving 8 bases between the germline ends. The germline V gene encodes CDR1 GTSNPN and CDR2 SVGIG (reference sequence). CDR3 amino acids: CAYGGYEQYF. The CDR3 nucleotides are TGTGCCTATGGAGGGTACGAGCAGTACTTC.

The chain combines TRBV7-9 with TRBJ2-2; D could derive from TRBD1 or TRBD2 (5 bases each). The CDR3 length is 14 residues. V gave up 7 bases and J gave up 3 bases, with 12 bases separating them. The germline gives CDR1 SEHNR, CDR2 FQNEAQ (reference sequence). This CDR3 is CASTRDGDTGELFF. The DNA of the CDR3 is TGTGCCAGCACCAGGGACGGCGACACCGGGGAGCTGTTTTTT.

The V call is TRBV4-3, the J call TRBJ2-1; D unresolved. The CDR3 has 15 residues. The V and J ends lost 0 bases and 0 bases respectively, with 6 bases between them. Per the germline V gene, CDR1 is LGHNA and CDR2 is YSLEER. CDR3 loop: CASSQEHLSYNEQFF. CDR3 DNA sequence: TGCGCCAGCAGCCAAGAACACCTCTCCTACAATGAGCAGTTCTTC.

The CDR3 nucleotides are TGTGCCAGCAGCACCGGCCTTAGGGGTGAAAAACTGTTTTTT. It translates to CASSTGLRGEKLFF. The chain has TRBV27 and TRBJ1-4, with TRBD1 as a possible D gene (5 bases). The V end lost 6 bases, the J end lost 7 bases, and 15 bases lay between the germline ends. The CDR3 is made up of 14 amino acids. Germline V gene sequence: CDR1 MNHEY, CDR2 SMNVEV (reference sequence).

The chain links TRBV19 to TRBJ1-3; no reliable D call. The ends were cut back, 5 bases at V and 3 bases at J, with 11 bases in the middle. Germline loops: CDR1 LNHDA, CDR2 SQIVND (reference sequence). There are 14 residues in the CDR3. CDR3 protein: CASSPTFSGNTIYF. The CDR3 DNA follows: TGTGCCAGTAGTCCGACATTTAGTGGAAACACCATATATTTT.

The chain recombines TRBV6-1 with TRBJ2-3; D tentatively reads TRBD1 or TRBD2 (5 bases each). V shed 1 base and J shed 11 bases, with 13 bases lying between them. CDR3 length: 13 residues. CDR1 and CDR2 (germline): MNHNS, SASEGT. The CDR3 loop reads CASSEGWGLRQYF. DNA of the CDR3: TGTGCCAGCAGTGAAGGATGGGGGTTGAGGCAGTATTTT.

The V and J genes are TRBV4-1 and TRBJ2-1, with D perhaps assigned TRBD1 or TRBD2 (5 bases each). Looked up from germline, CDR1 is MGHRA and CDR2 is YSYEKL. V dropped 0 bases and J dropped 10 bases, with 7 bases sitting between them. The CDR3 spans 12 residues. Here the CDR3 DNA reads TGCGCCAGCAGCCAAGAAGGGACCGAGCAGTTCTTC. Translating it yields CASSQEGTEQFF.

The table lists this clone with a count of one. The chain combines TRBV6-1 with TRBJ1-2, with D unclear. Germline CDR1 reads MNHNS; CDR2 reads SASEGT. This CDR3 has 13 residues. Trimming removed 6 bases from V and 6 bases from J, with 14 bases in between. CDR3 coding DNA: TGTGCCAGCAGGGCCACCACAGTCAATGGCTACACCTTC. Residues: CASRATTVNGYTF.

This clone was found a few times. The CDR3 nucleotides are TGTGCCAGCAGTTTCCTTGGCGGGAGGCGGACAGATACGCAGTATTTT. The encoded protein is CASSFLGGRRTDTQYF. The chain employs TRBV28 and TRBJ2-3, with 8 bases lining up with TRBD2. CDR1 is MDHEN, CDR2 SYDVKM, per germline. The CDR3 contains 16 residues. Losses at the gene ends were 3 bases for V and 3 bases for J; bases not matched to a gene: 8.

This chain links TRBV19 with TRBJ1-1, with D possibly matching TRBD1 (5 bases). The CDR3 is 13 amino acids. Trimming pared 1 base from V and 8 bases from J, leaving 11 bases between. Germline V CDR1 and CDR2: LNHDA, SQIVND (reference sequence). CDR3 region: CASSIVVQGEAFF. CDR3 DNA: TGTGCCAGTAGTATAGTCGTCCAGGGCGAAGCTTTCTTT.

The chain uses TRBV18 and TRBJ2-1; D perhaps matches TRBD2 (6 bases). CDR1 KGHSH and CDR2 LQKENI come from the germline V gene. There are 17 residues in the CDR3. Deletions cut 2 bases from V and 7 bases from J, with 21 bases between. CDR3: CASSPKVAGLFGNEQFF. CDR3 nucleotides: TGTGCCAGCTCACCAAAGGTGGCGGGACTTTTCGGGAATGAGCAGTTCTTC.

This sequence joins TRBV6-1 and TRBJ1-1; D not resolved. The germline V gene encodes CDR1 MNHNS and CDR2 SASEGT. The CDR3 spans 15 residues. Trimming removed 0 bases from V and 4 bases from J, with 12 bases in between. The CDR3 DNA reads as TGTGCCAGCAGTGAAGCTCGACCGCCCGGCACTGAAGCTTTCTTT. Translation gives CASSEARPPGTEAFF.

Here the CDR3 reads CASTEGGARIYEQYF. In DNA form, the CDR3 reads TGTGCCAGCACCGAAGGGGGGGCGCGGATATACGAGCAGTACTTC. This chain connects TRBV2 to TRBJ2-7, with a tentative D call TRBD2 (7 bases). Germline V gene lookup returns CDR1 SNHLY and CDR2 FYNNEI. V was trimmed by 7 bases and J by 4 bases, leaving 20 bases between them. This CDR3 is 15 amino acids long.

In DNA form, the CDR3 reads TGTGCCATTCTATCCTACGAGCAGTACTTC. This encodes CAILSYEQYF. The V gene is TRBV27, the J gene TRBJ2-7, with no clear D. CDR3 length: 10 residues. The germline V gene encodes CDR1 MNHEY and CDR2 SMNVEV (reference sequence). V was clipped by 10 bases and J by 1 base, with 5 bases between them.

V usage is TRBV7-2 and J usage is TRBJ2-3; TRBD1 or TRBD2 may be the D gene (6 bases each). The CDR3 is made up of 14 amino acids. The germline CDR1 and CDR2 sequences are SGHTA and FQGNSA. V was pared by 3 bases and J by 6 bases, with 13 bases between. CDR3 DNA sequence: TGTGCCAGCAGCTTGTTAGGAGGGGGGGATACGCAGTATTTT. It codes for CASSLLGGGDTQYF. Supplemented by reference TRBV7-2 and TRBJ2-3, the full variable domain reads GAGVSQSPSNKVTEKGKDVELRCDPISGHTALYWYRQSLGQGLEFLIYFQGNSAPDKSGLPSDRFSAERTGGSVSTLTIQRTQQEDSAVYLCASSLLGGGDTQYFGPGTRLTVL.

This clone has only a few counts. The chain is built from TRBV5-1 and TRBJ1-1; TRBD1 is a possible D gene (6 bases). Trimming shortened V by 4 bases and J by 4 bases, and 14 bases separated the two germline ends. This CDR3 has 14 residues. Germline values: CDR1 SGHRS, CDR2 YFSETQ. CDR3 DNA sequence: TGCGCCAGCAGCATAGTACAGGGATCCACTGAAGCTTTCTTT. Amino acids: CASSIVQGSTEAFF. The entire variable domain, with the rest obtained from reference TRBV5-1 and TRBJ1-1, is as follows: KAGVTQTPRYLIKTRGQQVTLSCSPISGHRSVSWYQQTPGQGLQFLFEYFSETQRNKGNFPGRFSGRQFSNSRSEMNVSTLELGDSALYLCASSIVQGSTEAFFGQGTRLTVV.

DNA of the CDR3: TGTGCCAGCAGCTTTGGGGACTCCCGGGGTAAACTGTTTTTT. Translating gives CASSFGDSRGKLFF. This chain uses TRBV5-5 with TRBJ1-4; D possibly corresponds to TRBD1 (5 bases). The V end was cut by 2 bases, the J end by 11 bases, with 16 bases between. CDR3 length: 14 amino acids. Germline values: CDR1 SGHKS, CDR2 YYEKEE (reference sequence).

The gene calls are TRBV4-1 and TRBJ1-2; no clear D. V lost 0 bases to trimming and J lost 5 bases, with 7 bases between them. The CDR3 totals 13 residues. Germline V gene data show CDR1 as MGHRA and CDR2 as YSYEKL. In nucleotides, the CDR3 is TGCGCCAGCAGCCAAGACCCCGTGTATGGCTACACCTTC. Protein: CASSQDPVYGYTF.

The chain carries TRBV25-1 and TRBJ2-5; D possibly corresponds to TRBD2 (5 bases). The V gene's germline CDR1 is MGHDK and CDR2 SYGVNS. The CDR3 loop spans 13 amino acids. V was trimmed by 4 bases and J by 6 bases, leaving 12 bases between them. DNA for the CDR3: TGTGCCAGCAGTGGGACTGGAATGAAGACCCAGTACTTC. As protein: CASSGTGMKTQYF.

V usage is TRBV6-1 and J usage is TRBJ2-7; D is perhaps TRBD2 (6 bases). Trimming removed 2 bases from V and 7 bases from J, with 15 bases in between. The CDR3 is 14 amino acids. CDR1 is MNHNS and CDR2 is SASEGT in the germline V gene. DNA for the CDR3: TGTGCCAGCAGTGAACTCCTCGGTGGGGGGGAGCAGTACTTC. Amino acid sequence: CASSELLGGGEQYF.

The chain links TRBV5-4 to TRBJ2-5, with 10 nucleotides matching TRBD2. Trimming at V came to 0 bases and at J to 1 base, leaving 3 bases not matched to a gene. The CDR3 is made up of 16 amino acids. Per germline, CDR1 SGHNT and CDR2 YYREEE (reference sequence). In nucleotides, the CDR3 is TGTGCCAGCAGCTTGGGAAGCGGGAGGGCCCAAGAGACCCAGTACTTC. The encoded protein is CASSLGSGRAQETQYF.

The chain recombines TRBV30 with TRBJ2-1; TRBD2 agrees at 8 bases. CDR1 GTSNPN and CDR2 SVGIG come from the germline V gene (reference sequence). Unmatched junction bases numbered 6, after V lost 1 base and J lost 4 bases. The CDR3 extends over 15 amino acids. For the CDR3, the DNA is TGTGCCTGGAGTGCGGCTAGCGGGCCTTACAATGAGCAGTTCTTC. Amino acids: CAWSAASGPYNEQFF.

This clone was recorded once. This sample includes further DNA sequences coding for the same CDR3. The rearrangement uses TRBV7-2 and TRBJ2-1; D possibly corresponds to TRBD1 (5 bases). Trimming shortened V by 4 bases and J by 10 bases, and 14 bases separated the two germline ends. Germline V gene sequence: CDR1 SGHTA, CDR2 FQGNSA. The CDR3 contains 13 residues. Here the CDR3 reads CASSSTGVGEQFF. CDR3 DNA: TGTGCCAGCAGCTCAACAGGCGTCGGGGAGCAGTTCTTC.

In this sample, this clone turned up once. The rearrangement uses TRBV7-2 and TRBJ2-1; 11 bases agree with TRBD2. The CDR3 loop spans 15 amino acids. V was pared by 2 bases and J by 9 bases, with 6 bases of the junction left unmatched. CDR1 is SGHTA, CDR2 FQGNSA, per germline. Here the CDR3 DNA reads TGTGCCAGCAGCTTAACTAGCGGGAGACCGAGTGAGCAGTTCTTC. Amino acid sequence: CASSLTSGRPSEQFF.

This chain joins TRBV11-3 and TRBJ2-2, with D tentatively TRBD1 or TRBD2 (5 bases each). Germline values: CDR1 SGHNT, CDR2 YENEEA. The CDR3 sequence is 18 residues long. Trimming stripped 4 bases from V and 0 bases from J, with 18 bases between. The CDR3 spells CASSSRGVRAANTGELFF. The CDR3 DNA reads as TGTGCCAGCAGCTCCCGAGGGGTCAGGGCAGCGAACACCGGGGAGCTGTTTTTT.

The rearrangement uses TRBV11-3 and TRBJ2-7; D is uncertain. The CDR3 has 12 residues. The germline V gene encodes CDR1 SGHNT and CDR2 YENEEA. Trimming shortened V by 5 bases and J by 0 bases, and 5 bases separated the two germline ends. This chain's CDR3 is CASSITSYEQYF. The CDR3 region has the DNA TGTGCCAGCAGCATCACCTCCTACGAGCAGTACTTC.

The rearrangement joins TRBV29-1 to TRBJ2-7; TRBD1 agrees at 9 bases. The CDR3 is made up of 12 amino acids. Germline V gene sequence: CDR1 SQVTM, CDR2 ANQGSEA. V dropped 7 bases and J dropped 6; count of bases not matched to a gene: 7. The CDR3 sequence is CSAGQGLGEQYF. The CDR3 DNA is TGCAGCGCCGGACAGGGGTTGGGCGAGCAGTACTTC.

The V gene is TRBV9, the J gene TRBJ1-1, with 8 bases lining up with TRBD1. CDR1 SGDLS and CDR2 YYNGEE come from the germline V gene. Trimming removed 4 bases from V and 4 bases from J; junction bases left unmatched: 3. The CDR3 runs to 13 residues. CDR3: CASSMTGATEAFF. As DNA, the CDR3 is TGTGCCAGCAGCATGACAGGGGCCACTGAAGCTTTCTTT.

This clone was detected only a few times. V gene TRBV10-3 combines with J gene TRBJ1-4; D not certain. V lost 7 bases to trimming and J lost 8 bases, with 17 bases between them. The germline CDR1 and CDR2 sequences are ENHRY and SYGVKD. This CDR3 is 14 amino acids long. In DNA form, the CDR3 reads TGTGCCATCAAATCAGCAGACAAAAAAGAAAAACTGTTTTTT. It is translated as CAIKSADKKEKLFF.

The rearrangement links TRBV11-3 to TRBJ2-2, with a possible D match to TRBD1 (5 bases). The ends were cut back, 7 bases at V and 5 bases at J, with 11 bases in the middle. The CDR3 spans 13 residues. The germline gives CDR1 SGHNT, CDR2 YENEEA. CDR3 DNA sequence: TGTGCCAGCACCTTGACAGTTACCGGGGAGCTGTTTTTT. It yields the protein CASTLTVTGELFF.